The clone carrying this T cell receptor beta chain was seen a handful of times. Its antigen is not known. This sample was included in a study of T cells in Graves' hyperthyroidism and ophthalmopathy. There were TCR beta CDR3 regions amplified from RNA transcripts. The TCR CDR3 first-round RT-PCR relied on the HTBI primer set. TCRdb ran MiXCR on the multiplex PCR reads and lists one entry per CDR3 protein. Of under 550,000 distinct CDR3 sequences in the sample, about an eighth were seen once. Broader study findings: Researchers found most expanded thyroid clonotypes above 0.001 in blood as well.

Germline values: CDR1 DFQATT, CDR2 SNEGSKA (reference sequence). This CDR3 region has 16 residues. V was cut by 1 base and J by 2 bases, with 18 bases left in between. The sequenced material came from blood. The sequence came from a woman younger than 35 with Graves' hyperthyroidism. The rearrangement joins TRBV20-1 to TRBJ2-7; D not resolved. The chain's CDR3 is CSARGVPPTFTYEQYF. The CDR3 coding sequence is TGCAGTGCTAGAGGCGTTCCTCCTACCTTCACCTACGAGCAGTACTTC.